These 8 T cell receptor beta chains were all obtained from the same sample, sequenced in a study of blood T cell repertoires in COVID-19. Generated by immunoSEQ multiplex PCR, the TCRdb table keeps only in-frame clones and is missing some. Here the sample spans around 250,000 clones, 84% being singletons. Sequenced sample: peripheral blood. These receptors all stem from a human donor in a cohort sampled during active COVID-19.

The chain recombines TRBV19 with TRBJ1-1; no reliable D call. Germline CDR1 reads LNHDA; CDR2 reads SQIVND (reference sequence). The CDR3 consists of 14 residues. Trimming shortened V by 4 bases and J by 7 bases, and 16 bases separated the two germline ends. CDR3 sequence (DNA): TGTGCCAGTAGTAGCGATTGGGCATCGAATGAAGCTTTCTTT. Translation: CASSSDWASNEAFF.

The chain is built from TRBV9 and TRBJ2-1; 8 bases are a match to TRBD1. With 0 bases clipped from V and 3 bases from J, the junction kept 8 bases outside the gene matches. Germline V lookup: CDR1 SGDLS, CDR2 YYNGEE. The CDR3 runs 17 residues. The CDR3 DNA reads TGTGCCAGCAGCGTAGTATCCAGGGACAGGATCTACAATGAGCAGTTCTTC. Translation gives CASSVVSRDRIYNEQFF.

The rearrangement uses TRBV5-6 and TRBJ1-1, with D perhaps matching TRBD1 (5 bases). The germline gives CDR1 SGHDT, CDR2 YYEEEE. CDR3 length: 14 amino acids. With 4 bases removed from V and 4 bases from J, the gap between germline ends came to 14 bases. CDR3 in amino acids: CASSLGGYGTEAFF. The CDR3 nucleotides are TGTGCCAGCAGCCTCGGGGGGTATGGCACTGAAGCTTTCTTT.

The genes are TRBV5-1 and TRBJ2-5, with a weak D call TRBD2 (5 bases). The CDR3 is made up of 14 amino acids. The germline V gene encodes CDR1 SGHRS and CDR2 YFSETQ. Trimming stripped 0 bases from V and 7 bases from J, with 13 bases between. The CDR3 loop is CASSLVVFGGTQYF. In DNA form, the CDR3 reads TGCGCCAGCAGCTTGGTAGTGTTCGGAGGGACCCAGTACTTC. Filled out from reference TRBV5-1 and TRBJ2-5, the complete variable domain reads KAGVTQTPRYLIKTRGQQVTLSCSPISGHRSVSWYQQTPGQGLQFLFEYFSETQRNKGNFPGRFSGRQFSNSRSEMNVSTLELGDSALYLCASSLVVFGGTQYFGPGTRLLVL.

This CDR3 is CASSFPYNSPLHF. The CDR3 region has the DNA TGTGCCAGCAGCTTCCCGTATAATTCACCCCTCCACTTT. The rearrangement links TRBV7-2 to TRBJ1-6; no clear D. CDR3 length equals 13 residues. The germline V and J ends were trimmed by 3 bases and 4 bases, with 4 bases remaining between them. Germline assignment: CDR1 SGHTA and CDR2 FQGNSA.

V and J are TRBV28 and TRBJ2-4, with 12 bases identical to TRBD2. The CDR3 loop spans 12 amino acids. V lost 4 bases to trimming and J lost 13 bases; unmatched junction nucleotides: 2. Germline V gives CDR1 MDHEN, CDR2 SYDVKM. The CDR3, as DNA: TGTGCCAGCAGTTCAGGACTAGCGGGGCAGTACTTC. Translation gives CASSSGLAGQYF.

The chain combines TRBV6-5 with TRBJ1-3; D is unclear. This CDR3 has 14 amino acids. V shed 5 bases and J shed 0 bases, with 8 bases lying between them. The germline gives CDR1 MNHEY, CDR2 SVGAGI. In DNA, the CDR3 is TGTGCCAGCAGTCCCCGCTACTCTGGAAACACCATATATTTT. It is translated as CASSPRYSGNTIYF.

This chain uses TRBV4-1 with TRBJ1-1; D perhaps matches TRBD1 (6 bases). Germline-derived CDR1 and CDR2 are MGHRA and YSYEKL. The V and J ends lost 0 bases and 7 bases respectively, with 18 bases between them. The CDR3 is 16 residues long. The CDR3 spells CASSQDWLGAFDEAFF. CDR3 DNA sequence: TGCGCCAGCAGCCAAGATTGGCTGGGGGCCTTCGATGAAGCTTTCTTT.